This T cell receptor beta chain was profiled in a study of blood T cell repertoires in COVID-19. Background on the study: COVID-19 samples from acute and convalescent phases originated in the United States, Italy and Spain.

Membership in each cohort depended on participant-reported clinical history. Germline V CDR1 and CDR2: SGHRS, YFSETQ. V was cut by 6 bases and J by 5 bases, with 23 bases left in between. The CDR3 covers 16 residues. This table comes from immunoSEQ multiplex PCR, and its TCRdb copy is limited to in-frame clones, with some not included. The table shows roughly 280,000 clones, with roughly nine tenths occurring only once. This chain connects TRBV5-1 to TRBJ2-5; possibly TRBD2 for D (7 bases). Specimen: PBMCs or T cells enriched from blood (not recorded which). The source of this sequence is a woman between 18 and 29 years old who had recovered from COVID-19. The CDR3 loop is CASKPGPGGPRETQYF. The CDR3 coding sequence is TGCGCCAGCAAACCCGGGCCGGGGGGCCCCCGGGAGACCCAGTACTTC.